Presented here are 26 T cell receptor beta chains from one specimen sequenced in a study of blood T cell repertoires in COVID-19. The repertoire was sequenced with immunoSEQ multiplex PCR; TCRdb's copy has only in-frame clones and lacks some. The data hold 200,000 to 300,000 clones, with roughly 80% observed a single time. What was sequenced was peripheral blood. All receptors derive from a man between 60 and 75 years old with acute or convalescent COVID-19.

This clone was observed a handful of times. Here the CDR3 DNA reads TGTGCCACCAGCAGAGGGACAGGGGAGGGAGATACGCAGTATTTT. Protein: CATSRGTGEGDTQYF. The chain uses TRBV15 and TRBJ2-3, with 9 bases fitting TRBD1. V shed 1 base, J shed 5 bases, and the junction held 4 bases outside the gene matches. CDR1 LNHNV and CDR2 YYDKDF come from the germline V gene (reference sequence). The CDR3 contains 15 residues. The whole variable domain, remainder taken from reference TRBV15 and TRBJ2-3, is DAMVIQNPRYQVTQFGKPVTLSCSQTLNHNVMYWYQQKSSQAPKLLFHYYDKDFNNEADTPDNFQSRRPNTSFCFLDIRSPGLGDTAMYLCATSRGTGEGDTQYFGPGTRLTVL.

The CDR3 here is CAISGQGYTEAFF. Here the CDR3 DNA reads TGTGCCATCAGTGGGCAGGGGTACACTGAAGCTTTCTTT. The chain uses TRBV10-3 and TRBJ1-1; possible D gene TRBD1, 6 bases. There are 13 residues in the CDR3. V lost 4 bases to trimming and J lost 3 bases, with 9 bases between them. CDR1 is ENHRY, CDR2 SYGVKD, per germline.

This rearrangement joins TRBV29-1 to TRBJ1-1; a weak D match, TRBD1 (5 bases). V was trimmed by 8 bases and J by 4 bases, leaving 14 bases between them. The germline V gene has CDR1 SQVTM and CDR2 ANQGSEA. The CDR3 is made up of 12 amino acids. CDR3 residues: CSPTSGVTEAFF. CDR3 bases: TGCAGCCCTACGTCGGGGGTCACTGAAGCTTTCTTT.

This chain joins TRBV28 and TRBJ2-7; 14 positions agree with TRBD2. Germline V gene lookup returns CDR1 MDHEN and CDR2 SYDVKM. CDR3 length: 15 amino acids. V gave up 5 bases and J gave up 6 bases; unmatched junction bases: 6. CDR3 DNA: TGTGCCAGCAGTCTCAGACTAGCGGGGGGGCTCGAGCAGTACTTC. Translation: CASSLRLAGGLEQYF.

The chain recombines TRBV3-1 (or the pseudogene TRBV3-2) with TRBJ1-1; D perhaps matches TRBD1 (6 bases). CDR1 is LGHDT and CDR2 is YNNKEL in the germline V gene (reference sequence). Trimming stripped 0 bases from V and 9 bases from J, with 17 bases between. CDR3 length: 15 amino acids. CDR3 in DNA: TGTGCCAGCAGCCAAGACCTAGGGGGGGGCGGTAAAGCTTTCTTT. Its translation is CASSQDLGGGGKAFF.

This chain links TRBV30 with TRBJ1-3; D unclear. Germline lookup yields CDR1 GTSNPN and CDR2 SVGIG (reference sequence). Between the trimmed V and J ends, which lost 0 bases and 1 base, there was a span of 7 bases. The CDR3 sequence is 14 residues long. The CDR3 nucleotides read TGTGCCTGGAGTGTTTACCAGTCTGGAAACACCATATATTTT. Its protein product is CAWSVYQSGNTIYF. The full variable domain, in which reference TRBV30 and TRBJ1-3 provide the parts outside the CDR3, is SQTIHQWPATLVQPVGSPLSLECTVEGTSNPNLYWYRQAAGRGLQLLFYSVGIGQISSEVPQNLSASRPQDRQFILSSKKLLLSDSGFYLCAWSVYQSGNTIYFGEGSWLTVV.

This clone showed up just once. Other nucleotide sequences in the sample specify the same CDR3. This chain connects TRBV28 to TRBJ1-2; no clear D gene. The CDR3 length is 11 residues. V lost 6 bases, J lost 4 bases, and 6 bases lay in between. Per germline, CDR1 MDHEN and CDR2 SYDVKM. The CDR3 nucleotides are TGTGCCAGCAGCCGAGGCTATGGCTACACCTTC. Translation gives CASSRGYGYTF.

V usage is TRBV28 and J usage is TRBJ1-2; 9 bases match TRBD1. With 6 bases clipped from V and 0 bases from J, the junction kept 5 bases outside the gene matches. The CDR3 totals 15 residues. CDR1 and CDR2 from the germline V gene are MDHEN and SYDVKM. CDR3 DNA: TGTGCCAGCAGGGGACAGGGATACTCTAACTATGGCTACACCTTC. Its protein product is CASRGQGYSNYGYTF.

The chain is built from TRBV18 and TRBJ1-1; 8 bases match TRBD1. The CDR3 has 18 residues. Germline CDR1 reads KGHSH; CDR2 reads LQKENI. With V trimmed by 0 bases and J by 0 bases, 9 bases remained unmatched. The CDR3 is CASSPPTGQAALNTEAFF. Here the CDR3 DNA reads TGTGCCAGCTCACCACCGACGGGACAGGCAGCCTTGAACACTGAAGCTTTCTTT.

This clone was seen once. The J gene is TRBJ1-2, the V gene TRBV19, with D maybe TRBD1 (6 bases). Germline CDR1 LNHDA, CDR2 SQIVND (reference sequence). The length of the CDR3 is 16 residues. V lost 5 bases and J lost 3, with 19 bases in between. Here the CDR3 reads CASSVFGQGIHYGYTF. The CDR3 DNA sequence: TGTGCCAGTAGTGTTTTCGGGCAGGGGATACACTATGGCTACACCTTC.

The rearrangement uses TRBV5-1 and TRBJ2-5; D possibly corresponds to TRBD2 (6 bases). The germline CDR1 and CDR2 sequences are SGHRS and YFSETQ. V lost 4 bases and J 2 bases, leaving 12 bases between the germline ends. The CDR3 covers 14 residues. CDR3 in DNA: TGCGCCAGCAGCACGGATGGGGGGCAAGAGACCCAGTACTTC. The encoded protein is CASSTDGGQETQYF.

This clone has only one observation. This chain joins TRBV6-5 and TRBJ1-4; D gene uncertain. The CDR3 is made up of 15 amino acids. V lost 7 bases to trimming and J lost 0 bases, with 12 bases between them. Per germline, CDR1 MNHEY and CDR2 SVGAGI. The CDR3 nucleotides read TGTGCCAGCACCAGAACCCCGACAACTAATGAAAAACTGTTTTTT. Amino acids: CASTRTPTTNEKLFF.

As DNA, the CDR3 is TGTGCCTGGAGTGTACTCGTGAACACTGAAGCTTTCTTT. This codes for CAWSVLVNTEAFF. The V and J genes are TRBV30 and TRBJ1-1; D is unclear. The length of the CDR3 is 13 residues. Trimming stripped 0 bases from V and 0 bases from J, with 5 bases between. CDR1 is GTSNPN and CDR2 is SVGIG in the germline V gene (reference sequence).

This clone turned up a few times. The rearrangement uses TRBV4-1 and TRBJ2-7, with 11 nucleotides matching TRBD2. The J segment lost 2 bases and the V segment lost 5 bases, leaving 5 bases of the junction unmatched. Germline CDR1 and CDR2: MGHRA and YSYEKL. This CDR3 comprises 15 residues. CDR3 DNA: TGCGCCAGCAGCTCGACTAGCGGGAAGACCTACGAGCAGTACTTC. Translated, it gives CASSSTSGKTYEQYF.

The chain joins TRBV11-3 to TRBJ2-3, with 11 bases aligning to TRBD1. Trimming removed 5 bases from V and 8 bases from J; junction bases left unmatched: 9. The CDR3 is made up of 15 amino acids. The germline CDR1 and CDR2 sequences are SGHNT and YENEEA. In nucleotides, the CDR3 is TGTGCCAGCAGCCCGGGGACAGGGGGTATGAGTACGCAGTATTTT. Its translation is CASSPGTGGMSTQYF.

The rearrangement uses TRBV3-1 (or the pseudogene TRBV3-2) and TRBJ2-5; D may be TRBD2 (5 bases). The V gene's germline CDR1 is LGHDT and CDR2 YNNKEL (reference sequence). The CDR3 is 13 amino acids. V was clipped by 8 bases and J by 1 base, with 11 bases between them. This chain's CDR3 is CASGRQSQETQYF. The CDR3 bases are TGTGCCAGCGGGAGACAATCCCAAGAGACCCAGTACTTC.

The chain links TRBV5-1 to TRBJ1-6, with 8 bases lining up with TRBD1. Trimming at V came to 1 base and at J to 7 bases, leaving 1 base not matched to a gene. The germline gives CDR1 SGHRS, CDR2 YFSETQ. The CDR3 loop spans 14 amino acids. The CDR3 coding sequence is TGCGCCAGCAGCTTGTGGACAGGGAATTCACCCCTCCACTTT. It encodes CASSLWTGNSPLHF.

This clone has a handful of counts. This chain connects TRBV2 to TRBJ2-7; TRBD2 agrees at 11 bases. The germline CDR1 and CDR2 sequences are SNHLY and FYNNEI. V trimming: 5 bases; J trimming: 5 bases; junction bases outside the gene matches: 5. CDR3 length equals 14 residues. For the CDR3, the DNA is TGTGCCAGCAGTACACTAGCGGGAGTAAACGAGCAGTACTTC. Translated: CASSTLAGVNEQYF.

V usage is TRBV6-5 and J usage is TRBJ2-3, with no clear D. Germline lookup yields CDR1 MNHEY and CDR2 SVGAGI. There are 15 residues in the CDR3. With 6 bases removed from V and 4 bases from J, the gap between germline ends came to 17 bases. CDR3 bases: TGTGCCAGCAGCCCCCGAACCCCCGGGTCAGATACGCAGTATTTT. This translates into CASSPRTPGSDTQYF.

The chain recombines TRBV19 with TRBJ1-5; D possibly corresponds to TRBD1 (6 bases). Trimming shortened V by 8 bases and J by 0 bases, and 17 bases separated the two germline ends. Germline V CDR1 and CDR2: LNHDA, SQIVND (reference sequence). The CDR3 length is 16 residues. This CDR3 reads CASLPDRAYSNQPQHF. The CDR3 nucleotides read TGTGCCAGTTTGCCGGACAGAGCTTATAGCAATCAGCCCCAGCATTTT.

The CDR3 DNA reads TGTGCCAGTAGTACGACTAGCTCGGCCAATGAGCAGTTCTTC. It is translated as CASSTTSSANEQFF. J is TRBJ2-1 and V is TRBV19; TRBD2 matches at 7 bases. The CDR3 is made up of 14 amino acids. Germline CDR1 LNHDA, CDR2 SQIVND (reference sequence). Unmatched junction bases numbered 6, after V lost 4 bases and J lost 6 bases. The whole variable domain, filled in from reference TRBV19 and TRBJ2-1, reads DGGITQSPKYLFRKEGQNVTLSCEQNLNHDAMYWYRQDPGQGLRLIYYSQIVNDFQKGDIAEGYSVSREKKESFPLTVTSAQKNPTAFYLCASSTTSSANEQFFGPGTRLTVL.

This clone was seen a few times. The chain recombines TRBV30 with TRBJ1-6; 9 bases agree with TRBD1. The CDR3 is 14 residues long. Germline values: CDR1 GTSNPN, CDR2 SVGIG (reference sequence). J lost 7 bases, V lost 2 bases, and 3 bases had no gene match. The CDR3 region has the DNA TGTGCCTGGAGTACAGGGGGCCGGAATTCACCCCTCCACTTT. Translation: CAWSTGGRNSPLHF.

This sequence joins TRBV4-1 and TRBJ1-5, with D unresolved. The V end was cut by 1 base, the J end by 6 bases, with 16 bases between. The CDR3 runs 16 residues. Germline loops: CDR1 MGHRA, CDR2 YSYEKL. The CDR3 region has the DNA TGCGCCAGCAGCCAAGGTGGGCGGGATTTCTCTCAGCCCCAGCATTTT. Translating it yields CASSQGGRDFSQPQHF.

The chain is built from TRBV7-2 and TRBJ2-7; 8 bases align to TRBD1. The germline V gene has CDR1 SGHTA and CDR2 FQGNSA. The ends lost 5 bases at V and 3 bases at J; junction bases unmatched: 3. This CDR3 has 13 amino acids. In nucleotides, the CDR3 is TGTGCCAGCAGCAGGGACAGGAACTACGAGCAGTACTTC. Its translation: CASSRDRNYEQYF.

The CDR3 sequence is CASSPGTGDTEAFF. In nucleotides, the CDR3 is TGTGCCAGCTCACCAGGGACAGGGGACACTGAAGCTTTCTTT. The chain links TRBV18 to TRBJ1-1; 10 positions agree with TRBD1. Germline loops: CDR1 KGHSH, CDR2 LQKENI. V shed 2 bases, J shed 3 bases, and the junction held 0 bases outside the gene matches. The CDR3 has 14 amino acids.

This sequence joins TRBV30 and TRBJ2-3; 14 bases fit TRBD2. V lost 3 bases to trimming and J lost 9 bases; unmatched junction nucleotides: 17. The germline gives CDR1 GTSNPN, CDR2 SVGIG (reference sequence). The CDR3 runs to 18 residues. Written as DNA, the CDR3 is TGTGCCTGGAGCGGGTGGCAGGGTTTGACTAGCGGGGGGGCCACGCAGTATTTT. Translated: CAWSGWQGLTSGGATQYF. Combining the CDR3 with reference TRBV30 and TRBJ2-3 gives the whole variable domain SQTIHQWPATLVQPVGSPLSLECTVEGTSNPNLYWYRQAAGRGLQLLFYSVGIGQISSEVPQNLSASRPQDRQFILSSKKLLLSDSGFYLCAWSGWQGLTSGGATQYFGPGTRLTVL.